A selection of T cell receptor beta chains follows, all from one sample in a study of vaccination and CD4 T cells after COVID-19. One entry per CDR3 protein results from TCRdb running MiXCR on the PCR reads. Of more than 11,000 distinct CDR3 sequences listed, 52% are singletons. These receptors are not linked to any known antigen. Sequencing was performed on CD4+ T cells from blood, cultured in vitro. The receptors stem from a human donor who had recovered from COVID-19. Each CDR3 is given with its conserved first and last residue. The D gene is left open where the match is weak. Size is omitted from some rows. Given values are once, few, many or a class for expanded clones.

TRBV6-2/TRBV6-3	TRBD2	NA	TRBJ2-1	TGTGCCAGCAGTTACGGGCTAGCGGACCAAAGCTCCTACAATGAGCAGTTCTTC	CASSYGLADQSSYNEQFF
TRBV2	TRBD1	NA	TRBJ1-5	TGTGCCAGCAGGTCCTGGGGGCGACAGGGGCTAAGCCAGCCCCAGCATTTT	CASRSWGRQGLSQPQHF
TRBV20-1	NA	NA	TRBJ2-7	TGCAGTGCTACCTCAGGGGGGGACGGCAGCTCCGAGCAGTACTTC	CSATSGGDGSSEQYF
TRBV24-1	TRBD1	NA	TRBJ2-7	TGTGCCACCAGTGATCCGACAGGGGGCTACGAGCAGTACTTC	CATSDPTGGYEQYF
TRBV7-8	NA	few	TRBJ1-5	TGTGCCAGCGGCTCCCTTAGCAATCAGCCCCAGCATTTT	CASGSLSNQPQHF
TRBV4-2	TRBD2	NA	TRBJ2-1	TGTGCCAGCAGCCAAGATCTAGGGGTTACTAGCGGGAGTTACGTCACACGAATTGAGCAGTTCTTC	CASSQDLGVTSGSYVTRIEQFF
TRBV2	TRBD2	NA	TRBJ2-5	TGTGCCAGCAGGCCGGGACTAGCGAGGGAGACCCAGTACTTC	CASRPGLARETQYF
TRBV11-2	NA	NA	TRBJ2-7	TGTGCCAGCAGCCCAGACGGACTACAGGGATCGGGAAGGAACTTC	CASSPDGLQGSGRNF
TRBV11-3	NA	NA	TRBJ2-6	TGTGCCAGCAGTCCGCCTGAGGTCCCAACTGGGGCCAACGTCCTGACTTTC	CASSPPEVPTGANVLTF
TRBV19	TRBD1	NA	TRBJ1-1	TGTGCCAGTAGCGAGACAGGGTGGAGCACTGAAGCTTTCTTT	CASSETGWSTEAFF